This TCR beta chain is drawn from a study of Graves' ophthalmopathy and Graves' hyperthyroidism. The CDR3 length is 13 residues. Germline-derived CDR1 and CDR2 are MNHEY and SVGEGT. After removal of 10 bases from V and 3 bases from J, the junction contained 9 bases not matched to a gene. Ages of hyperthyroidism patients ran from 18 to 65, and their diagnoses were new, under 2 months' duration. This clonotype was seen many times. Its antigen remains unknown. RNA served as the template for amplifying TCR beta CDR3 regions. Second-round multiplex PCR came after first-round RT-PCR with HTBI primers. TCRdb called the multiplex PCR reads again in MiXCR, with one record for every CDR3 protein. The sample consists of 400,000 or so distinct CDR3 sequences, 15% of them appearing once. Study-wide points: Most thyroid clonotypes with frequency above 0.001 were detected in blood too. Ophthalmopathy progression predictions by the model showed around 72% specificity and approximately 69% sensitivity.

This TCR was recovered from a woman aged 18-29 years with stable Graves' hyperthyroidism. This chain links TRBV6-2 or TRBV6-3 with TRBJ2-7, with TRBD1 matching 7 bases. Sequenced material: peripheral blood. DNA of the CDR3: TGTGCCACCTTAGGGACAGAATTCTACGAGCAGTACTTC. As protein: CATLGTEFYEQYF.